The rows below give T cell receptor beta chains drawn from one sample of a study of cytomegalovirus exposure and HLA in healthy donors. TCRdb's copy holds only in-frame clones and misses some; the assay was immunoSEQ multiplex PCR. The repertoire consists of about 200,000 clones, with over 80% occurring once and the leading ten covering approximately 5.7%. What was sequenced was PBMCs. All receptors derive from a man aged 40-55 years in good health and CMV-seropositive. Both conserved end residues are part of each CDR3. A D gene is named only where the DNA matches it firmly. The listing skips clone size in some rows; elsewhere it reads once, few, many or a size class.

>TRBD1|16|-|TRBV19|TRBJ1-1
TGTGCCAGTAGGTCCCGGGACAGGGGAATGAACACTGAAGCTTTCTTT
CASRSRDRGMNTEAFF
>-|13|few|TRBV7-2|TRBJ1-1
TGTGCCAGCAGCTCCAGGCTGAACACTGAAGCTTTCTTT
CASSSRLNTEAFF
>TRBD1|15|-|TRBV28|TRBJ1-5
TGTGCCAGCAGTACGACAGGGGGCCGGAATCAGCCCCAGCATTTT
CASSTTGGRNQPQHF
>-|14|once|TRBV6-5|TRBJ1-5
TGTGCCAGCAGTTACGGCGGACTAAATCAGCCCCAGCATTTT
CASSYGGLNQPQHF
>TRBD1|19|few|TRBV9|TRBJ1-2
TGTGCCAGCAGCAAGGGGACAGGGGGCCCCCCCGCCTCGATGGATGGCTACACCTTC
CASSKGTGGPPASMDGYTF
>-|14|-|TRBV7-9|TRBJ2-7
TGTGCCAGCAGCTTAGCGGGGCAGCCCCACGAGCAGTACTTC
CASSLAGQPHEQYF
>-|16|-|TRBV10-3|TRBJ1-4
TGTGCCATCAGTGAGGCGGGGGGGGCAACTAATGAAAAACTGTTTTTT
CAISEAGGATNEKLFF
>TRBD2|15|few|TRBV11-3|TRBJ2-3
TGTGCCAGCAGTTCTAGCGGGAGCAAAAGAGATACGCAGTATTTT
CASSSSGSKRDTQYF
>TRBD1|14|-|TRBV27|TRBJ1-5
TGTGCCAGCAGTTGGACAGGTTCCAATCAGCCCCAGCATTTT
CASSWTGSNQPQHF
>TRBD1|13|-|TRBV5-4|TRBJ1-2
TGTGCCAGCAGCGCGGACAGGGGTTATGGCTACACCTTC
CASSADRGYGYTF
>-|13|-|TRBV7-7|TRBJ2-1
TGTGCTAGCAGCGCCGGCAGGGTCACTGAGCAGTTCTTC
CASSAGRVTEQFF